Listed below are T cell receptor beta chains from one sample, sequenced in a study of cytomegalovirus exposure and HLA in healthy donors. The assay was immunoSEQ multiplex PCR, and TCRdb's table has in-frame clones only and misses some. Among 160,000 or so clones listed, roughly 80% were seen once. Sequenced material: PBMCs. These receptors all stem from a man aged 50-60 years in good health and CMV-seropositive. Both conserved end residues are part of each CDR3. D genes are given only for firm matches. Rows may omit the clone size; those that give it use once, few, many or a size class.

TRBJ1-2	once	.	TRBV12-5	TGTGCTAGTGGTTTGTTATGGGGAGAAGATTACTATGGCTACACCTTC	CASGLLWGEDYYGYTF
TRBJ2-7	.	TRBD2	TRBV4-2	TGTGCCAGCAATCCGGGAGGCCTCCGGTACGAGCAGTACTTC	CASNPGGLRYEQYF
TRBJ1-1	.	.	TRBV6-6	TGTGCCAGCGTGAGAAGACAGGCGAACACTGAAGCTTTCTTT	CASVRRQANTEAFF
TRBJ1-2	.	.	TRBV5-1	TGCGCCAGCAGCTTGGGGGCAGCAGATGGCTACACCTTC	CASSLGAADGYTF
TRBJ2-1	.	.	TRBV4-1	TGCGCCAGCAAGCGAGAGGGCTACAGCTCCTACAATGAGCAGTTCTTC	CASKREGYSSYNEQFF
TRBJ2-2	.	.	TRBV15	TGTGCCACCAGCAGAGATCGGACACGGACCGGGGAGCTGTTTTTT	CATSRDRTRTGELFF
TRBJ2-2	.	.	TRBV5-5	TGTGCCAGCATAAGACAGTCGAACACCGGGGAGCTGTTTTTT	CASIRQSNTGELFF
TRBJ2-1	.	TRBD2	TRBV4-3	TGCGCCAGCAGTGAGCGGGGGGGCTACAATGAGCAGTTCTTC	CASSERGGYNEQFF
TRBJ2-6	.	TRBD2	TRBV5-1	TGCGCCAGCAGCTTGCCCGCCGGGGGGTCTGGGGCCAACGTCCTGACTTTC	CASSLPAGGSGANVLTF
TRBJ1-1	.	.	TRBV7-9	TGTGCCAGCAGCTATGAAATGAGGGATGAAGCTTTCTTT	CASSYEMRDEAFF
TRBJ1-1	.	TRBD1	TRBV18	TGTGCCAGCTCCCCTGGACAGGAAAAGGCTGAAGCTTTCTTT	CASSPGQEKAEAFF
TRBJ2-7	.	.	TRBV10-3	TGTGCCATCAGTGGGACAGACTCCTACGAGCAGTACTTC	CAISGTDSYEQYF
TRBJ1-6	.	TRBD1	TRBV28	TGTGCCAGCAGTTTACCAGGGGGCTATAATTCACCCCTCCACTTT	CASSLPGGYNSPLHF
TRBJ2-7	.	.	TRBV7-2	TGTGCCAGCAGCCCCCGGGCCGGGGGCGAGCAGTACTTC	CASSPRAGGEQYF
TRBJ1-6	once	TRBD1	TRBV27	TGTGCCAGCAGTTTACGGGGACAGGTTCTCAGTTCACCCCTCCACTTT	CASSLRGQVLSSPLHF
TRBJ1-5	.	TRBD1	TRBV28	TGTGCCAGCAGGCTACCAGGGACAGCCTATCAGCCCCAGCATTTT	CASRLPGTAYQPQHF
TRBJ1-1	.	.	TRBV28	TGTGCCAGCAGCCTAGGGGGGGCACTGAGCACTGAAGCTTTCTTT	CASSLGGALSTEAFF
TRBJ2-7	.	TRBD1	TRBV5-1	TGCGCCAGCAGCTCAAACGGGGACAGGGTGTACGAGCAGTACTTC	CASSSNGDRVYEQYF
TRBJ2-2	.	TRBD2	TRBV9	TGTGCCAGCAGCGTAGTCGGGGGGGCCCTGAACACCGGGGAGCTGTTTTTT	CASSVVGGALNTGELFF
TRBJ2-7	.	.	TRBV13	TGTGCCAGCAGCCACTCCTACGAGCAGTACTTC	CASSHSYEQYF
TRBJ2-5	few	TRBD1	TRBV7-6	TGTGCCAGCAGCCCCCGGACAGGCGAAGAGACCCAGTACTTC	CASSPRTGEETQYF
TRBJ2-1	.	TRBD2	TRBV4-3	TGCGCCAGCAGCCAAGATCTTATCCCCACTAGCGGGGACTACAATGAGCAGTTCTTC	CASSQDLIPTSGDYNEQFF
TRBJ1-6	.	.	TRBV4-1	TGCGCCAGCAGCCAAGAGGCCGGGGGGAGTTCACCCCTCCACTTT	CASSQEAGGSSPLHF
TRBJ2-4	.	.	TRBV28	TGTGCCAGCAGTTTTGTTCCTGGGCCAGCCAAAAACATTCAGTACTTC	CASSFVPGPAKNIQYF
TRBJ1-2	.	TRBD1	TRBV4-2	TGTGCCAGCAGCCAAGATTACGCCAGGGGGCAGTATGGCTACACCTTC	CASSQDYARGQYGYTF
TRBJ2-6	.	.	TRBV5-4	TGTGCCAGCAGCCGAGACAGCTCTGGGGCCAACGTCCTGACTTTC	CASSRDSSGANVLTF
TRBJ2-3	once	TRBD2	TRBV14	TGTGCCAGCAGCCCCTCTCTAGCGGGGGGCGCAGATACGCAGTATTTT	CASSPSLAGGADTQYF
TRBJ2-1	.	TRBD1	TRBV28	TGTGCCAGCAGTTTCGGTTCGATGTCAGGGGGCTTCGATGAGCAGTTCTTC	CASSFGSMSGGFDEQFF
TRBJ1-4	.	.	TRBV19	TGTGCCAGTAGTCCCCGGGGGGCTTCTAATGAAAAACTGTTTTTT	CASSPRGASNEKLFF
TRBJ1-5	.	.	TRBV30	TGTGCCTGGGGGTACGGGAGCAATCAGCCCCAGCATTTT	CAWGYGSNQPQHF
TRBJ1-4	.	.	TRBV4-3	TGCGCCAGCAGCCAAGACTTTGCAACTAATGAAAAACTGTTTTTT	CASSQDFATNEKLFF
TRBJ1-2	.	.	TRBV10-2	TGCGCCAGCAGTGAGCGGGACTATGGCTACACCTTC	CASSERDYGYTF